This entry is about one T cell receptor (beta chain). Its antigen is unknown. The data stem from a study of cytomegalovirus exposure and HLA in healthy donors. Whole-study findings and limits: The study put some 160 TCR beta chains on its list as cytomegalovirus-associated. The likely origin of a cluster of highly shared sequence variants was a sequencing artifact. A reported reduction in N-insertions relative to the roughly 700-donor mean was seen in an Asian-associated ancestry cluster in a later analysis.

A multiplex PCR was run with 60 Vbeta primers and 13 Jbeta primers. TCRdb's table, derived via immunoSEQ multiplex PCR, lists solely in-frame clones and lacks some. The sample consists of about 100,000 clones, about four fifths of them appearing once. The CDR3 has 18 residues. V dropped 6 bases and J dropped 0; count of bases not matched to a gene: 13. The rearrangement joins TRBV5-3 to TRBJ1-5; TRBD1 matches 9 bases. TRBV5-3 is reported as an ORF; its role is uncertain. The sequencing sample was made of PBMCs. The source is a woman in her thirties or forties in good health and CMV-seronegative. The CDR3 reads CARTMDRGPPYSNQPQHF. The CDR3 DNA sequence: TGTGCCAGAACTATGGACAGGGGTCCCCCTTATAGCAATCAGCCCCAGCATTTT.